The rows below give T cell receptor beta chains drawn from one sample of a study of somatic mutations in cytotoxic T cells in rheumatoid arthritis. Here immunoSEQ multiplex PCR was the method, and the copy in TCRdb shows in-frame clones only, minus some. The sample lists fewer than 30,000 clones; around 74% were seen once. The specimen was CD8+ T cells sorted from blood. All receptors come from a woman aged 18-35 years in good health. Both conserved end residues are part of each CDR3. A D gene is named only where the DNA matches it firmly. A clone size is listed for some rows: how often the clone was seen (once, few, many), or a class if it is expanded.

.,TRBV6-1,TRBJ2-3,.,CASNGDTQYF,TGTGCCAGCAACGGAGATACGCAGTATTTT
few,TRBV7-9,TRBJ2-4,.,CASTEEGAKNIQYF,TGTGCCAGCACTGAGGAGGGGGCCAAAAACATTCAGTACTTC
.,TRBV30,TRBJ2-1,TRBD2,CAWSSGDYNEQFF,TGTGCCTGGAGTAGCGGGGACTACAATGAGCAGTTCTTC
.,TRBV28,TRBJ1-5,.,CASSFFGQPQHF,TGTGCCAGCAGTTTTTTCGGTCAGCCCCAGCATTTT
few,TRBV5-1,TRBJ2-7,.,CASSLGQDYEQYF,TGCGCCAGCAGCCTGGGACAAGACTACGAGCAGTACTTC
.,TRBV6-1,TRBJ1-1,.,CASSALLQGHSEAFF,TGTGCCAGCAGCGCCCTGCTGCAGGGGCATAGTGAAGCTTTCTTT
.,TRBV11-2,TRBJ2-7,.,CASSFGQGRNEQYF,TGTGCCAGCAGCTTCGGGCAGGGGCGGAACGAGCAGTACTTC
.,TRBV6-5,TRBJ2-7,.,CASSMTGPYEQYF,TGTGCCAGCAGTATGACTGGGCCCTACGAGCAGTACTTC
.,TRBV4-1,TRBJ2-2,.,CASSQERAQGGGELFF,TGCGCCAGCAGCCAAGAAAGGGCTCAGGGAGGCGGGGAGCTGTTTTTT
.,TRBV7-9,TRBJ2-2,.,CASSPSSGPNTGELFF,TGTGCCAGCAGCCCTTCATCCGGACCGAACACCGGGGAGCTGTTTTTT
.,TRBV29-1,TRBJ2-2,.,CSVEDFYSSTGELFF,TGCAGCGTTGAAGATTTTTATTCGAGCACCGGGGAGCTGTTTTTT
.,TRBV29-1,TRBJ2-1,.,CSVEGDDEQFF,TGCAGCGTTGAAGGAGACGATGAGCAGTTCTTC
.,TRBV2,TRBJ1-1,.,CASSVNSNTEAFF,TGTGCCAGCAGCGTTAACAGTAACACTGAAGCTTTCTTT
.,TRBV27,TRBJ2-7,.,CASRMGALPYEQYF,TGTGCCAGCAGGATGGGAGCCCTTCCCTACGAGCAGTACTTC
.,TRBV29-1,TRBJ2-3,TRBD2,CSVRGTSGANTQYF,TGCAGCGTCCGTGGGACTAGCGGGGCGAATACGCAGTATTTT
.,TRBV7-9,TRBJ2-1,TRBD2,CASSLAGSGRANEQFF,TGTGCCAGCAGCTTAGCCGGTAGCGGGAGGGCTAATGAGCAGTTCTTC
.,TRBV27,TRBJ2-7,.,CASSNRGILHEQYF,TGTGCCAGCAGTAATCGAGGGATTCTCCACGAGCAGTACTTC
.,TRBV6-6,TRBJ2-4,.,CASSSHTGPWDIQYF,TGTGCCAGCAGTTCTCACACAGGGCCGTGGGACATTCAGTACTTC
.,TRBV7-2,TRBJ1-1,.,CASSLPLAEAFF,TGTGCCAGCAGCTTACCGTTAGCTGAAGCTTTCTTT
.,TRBV7-9,TRBJ2-5,TRBD1,CASSDLTGPIQETQYF,TGTGCCAGCAGCGATCTGACAGGGCCAATACAAGAGACCCAGTACTTC
.,TRBV6-5,TRBJ1-1,.,CASSYAGVNTEAFF,TGTGCCAGCAGTTACGCCGGTGTCAACACTGAAGCTTTCTTT
.,TRBV6-1,TRBJ1-2,.,CASSEDLTNYGYTF,TGTGCCAGCAGTGAGGACCTAACTAACTATGGCTACACCTTC
few,TRBV9,TRBJ2-5,.,CASSEGGGKQETQYF,TGTGCCAGCAGCGAGGGCGGTGGGAAGCAAGAGACCCAGTACTTC
once,TRBV30,TRBJ1-2,.,CAWSVEMGYGYTF,TGTGCCTGGAGTGTAGAAATGGGCTATGGCTACACCTTC
once,TRBV2,TRBJ2-1,.,CASKAGRGYNEQFF,TGTGCCAGCAAGGCGGGACGGGGTTACAATGAGCAGTTCTTC
.,TRBV2,TRBJ2-5,TRBD1,CASKIQGEETQYF,TGTGCCAGCAAAATACAGGGGGAAGAGACCCAGTACTTC
once,TRBV7-6,TRBJ1-5,.,CASSSGGTLYSNQPQHF,TGTGCCAGCAGCTCAGGAGGCACACTTTATAGCAATCAGCCCCAGCATTTT
.,TRBV5-4,TRBJ1-2,.,CASSLLGGYTF,TGTGCCAGCAGCTTGTTGGGTGGCTACACCTTC
.,TRBV28,TRBJ2-3,.,CASSFYGTDTQYF,TGTGCCAGCAGTTTTTACGGCACAGATACGCAGTATTTT
.,TRBV11-2,TRBJ1-2,.,CASSLASYDNGYTF,TGTGCCAGCAGCTTAGCCAGTTATGACAATGGCTACACCTTC
.,TRBV5-6,TRBJ2-7,TRBD2,CASSPGGSLEQYF,TGTGCCAGCAGCCCGGGGGGTTCGCTCGAGCAGTACTTC
.,TRBV11-2,TRBJ2-5,.,CASSPYPLTGQETQYF,TGTGCCAGCAGCCCATACCCCTTGACAGGCCAAGAGACCCAGTACTTC
few,TRBV5-3,TRBJ1-5,.,CARSFRVGSDQPQHF,TGTGCCAGAAGCTTCCGAGTGGGGAGTGATCAGCCCCAGCATTTT
.,TRBV28,TRBJ1-1,.,CASSSLPSQLTEAFF,TGTGCCAGCAGTTCCCTACCTAGCCAACTCACTGAAGCTTTCTTT
.,TRBV7-8,TRBJ2-1,.,CASSPSVPGPNEQFF,TGTGCCAGCAGCCCTTCAGTCCCCGGACCCAATGAGCAGTTCTTC
.,TRBV7-9,TRBJ2-5,.,CASSPGGLQETQYF,TGTGCCAGCAGCCCTGGGGGGTTACAAGAGACCCAGTACTTC
.,TRBV27,TRBJ1-5,.,CASSLAQPNQPQHF,TGTGCCAGCAGTTTAGCGCAGCCCAATCAGCCCCAGCATTTT
.,TRBV5-8,TRBJ2-5,.,CASSLEWRAGETQYF,TGTGCCAGCAGCCTGGAATGGAGGGCCGGGGAGACCCAGTACTTC
.,TRBV27,TRBJ1-5,.,CASSPIDSLNQPQHF,TGTGCCAGCAGCCCTATCGATAGCCTCAATCAGCCCCAGCATTTT
few,TRBV28,TRBJ1-5,.,CASSFLTQHF,TGTGCCAGCAGTTTCCTGACCCAGCATTTT
.,TRBV25-1,TRBJ2-1,.,CASSESGRPTGNEQFF,TGTGCCAGCAGTGAATCCGGCAGGCCCACTGGGAATGAGCAGTTCTTC
.,TRBV19,TRBJ2-3,.,CASSGGQHTDTQYF,TGTGCCAGTAGTGGGGGACAACACACAGATACGCAGTATTTT
.,TRBV4-1,TRBJ1-1,.,CASSQGGVGNTEAFF,TGCGCCAGCAGCCAGGGGGGGGTAGGGAACACTGAAGCTTTCTTT
few,TRBV7-9,TRBJ1-2,.,CATKPGANYGYTF,TGTGCCACCAAACCCGGAGCTAACTATGGCTACACCTTC
.,TRBV28,TRBJ1-2,TRBD1,CASSLPQDRTYGYTF,TGTGCCAGCAGTTTACCTCAGGACAGGACCTATGGCTACACCTTC
.,TRBV28,TRBJ2-2,.,CASSWSGPANTGELFF,TGTGCCAGCAGTTGGAGCGGACCCGCGAACACCGGGGAGCTGTTTTTT
.,TRBV28,TRBJ2-7,.,CASSSLRGQYF,TGTGCCAGCAGTTCCCTTCGGGGGCAGTACTTC